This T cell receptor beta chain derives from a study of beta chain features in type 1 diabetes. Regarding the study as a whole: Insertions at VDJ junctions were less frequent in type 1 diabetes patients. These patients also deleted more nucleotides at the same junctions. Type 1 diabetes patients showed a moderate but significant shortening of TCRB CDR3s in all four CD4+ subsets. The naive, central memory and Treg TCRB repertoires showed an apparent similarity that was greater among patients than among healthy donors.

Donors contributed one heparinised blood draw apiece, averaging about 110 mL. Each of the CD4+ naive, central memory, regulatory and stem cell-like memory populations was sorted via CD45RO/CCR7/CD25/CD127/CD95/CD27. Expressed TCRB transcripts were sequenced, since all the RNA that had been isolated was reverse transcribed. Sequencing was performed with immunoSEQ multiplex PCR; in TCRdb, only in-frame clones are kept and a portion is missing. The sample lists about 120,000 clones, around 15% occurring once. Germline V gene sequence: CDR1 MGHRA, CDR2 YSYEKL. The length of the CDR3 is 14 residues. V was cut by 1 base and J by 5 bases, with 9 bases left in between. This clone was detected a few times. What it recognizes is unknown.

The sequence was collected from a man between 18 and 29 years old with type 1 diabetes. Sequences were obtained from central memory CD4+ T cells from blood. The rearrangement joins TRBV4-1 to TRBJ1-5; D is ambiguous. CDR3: CASSQGRRDQPQHF. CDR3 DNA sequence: TGCGCCAGCAGCCAAGGGAGGCGAGATCAGCCCCAGCATTTT.